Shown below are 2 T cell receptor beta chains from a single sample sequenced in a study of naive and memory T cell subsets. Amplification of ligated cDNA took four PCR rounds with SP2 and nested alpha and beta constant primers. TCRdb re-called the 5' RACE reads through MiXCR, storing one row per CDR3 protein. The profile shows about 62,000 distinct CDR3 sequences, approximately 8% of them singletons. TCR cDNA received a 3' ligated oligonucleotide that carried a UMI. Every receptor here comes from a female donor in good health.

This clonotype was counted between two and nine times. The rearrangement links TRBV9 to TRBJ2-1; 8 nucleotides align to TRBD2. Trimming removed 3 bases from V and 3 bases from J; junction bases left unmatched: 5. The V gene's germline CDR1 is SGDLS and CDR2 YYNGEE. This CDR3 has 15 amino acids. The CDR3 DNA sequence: TGTGCCAGCAGCGGCGCGGGGGGCGGCTACAATGAGCAGTTCTTC. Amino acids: CASSGAGGGYNEQFF.

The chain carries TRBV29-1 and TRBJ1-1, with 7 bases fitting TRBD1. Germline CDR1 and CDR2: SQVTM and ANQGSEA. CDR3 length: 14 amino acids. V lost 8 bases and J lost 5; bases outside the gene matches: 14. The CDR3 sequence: CSMRGGESGTEAFF. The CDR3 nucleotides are TGCAGCATGCGAGGGGGCGAGTCGGGTACTGAAGCTTTCTTT. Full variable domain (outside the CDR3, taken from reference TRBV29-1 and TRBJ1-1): SAVISQKPSRDICQRGTSLTIQCQVDSQVTMMFWYRQQPGQSLTLIATANQGSEATYESGFVIDKFPISRPNLTFSTLTVSNMSPEDSSIYLCSMRGGESGTEAFFGQGTRLTVV.